This record covers a single T cell receptor (beta chain). The CDR3 covers 14 residues. Germline V gene data show CDR1 as SGHVS and CDR2 as FNYEAQ. The V end was cut by 8 bases, the J end by 7 bases, with 15 bases between. These data belong to a study of blood T cell repertoires in COVID-19. Looking at the study overall: Acute and convalescent COVID-19 samples came from the United States, Italy and Spain. PBMCs, B-cell-depleted T cells, or T cells were the source of the cDNA or gDNA that made up the material.

Authors' methods: Nucleated cell number was recorded as an estimate derived from reference gene primer amplification. The protocol was immunoSEQ multiplex PCR, while the TCRdb copy is restricted to in-frame clones and leaves out a portion. The V and J calls and clone size were taken over from that table, and D and trimming were inferred from the DNA. The sample lists around 150,000 clones, approximately 84% seen once, with around 2.1% in the top ten. The sequenced sample consisted of peripheral blood. The chain employs TRBV7-6 and TRBJ1-6, with D perhaps matching TRBD1 (5 bases). This receptor was obtained from a man aged 70 or older with acute or convalescent COVID-19. CDR3 sequence (DNA): TGTGCCAGCGGCCCAGGGCTACAGAATTCACCCCTCCACTTT. Residues: CASGPGLQNSPLHF.